This paragraph covers one TCR beta chain sequence. The method was immunoSEQ multiplex PCR; TCRdb's version includes in-frame clones alone and lacks a portion of them. The table includes tens of thousands of clones, 80% to 90% detected once. The data were taken from a study of blood T cell repertoires in COVID-19. Whole-study context: Nucleic acid was either cDNA or gDNA, and it came from T cells, B-cell-depleted T cells, or PBMCs.

The length of the CDR3 is 16 residues. Looked up from germline, CDR1 is SGHNT and CDR2 is YYREEE (reference sequence). The V gene end was trimmed by 2 bases and the J gene end by 0 bases; junction bases not matched to a gene: 5. Sequencing was carried out using peripheral blood. The chain couples TRBV5-4 to TRBJ2-7, with 10 bases that match TRBD2. The sequence was collected from a woman between 55 and 75 years old with COVID-19, enrolled during active disease. The CDR3 sequence is CASSLPSGSFSYEQYF. DNA of the CDR3: TGTGCCAGCAGCTTACCTAGCGGGAGTTTCTCCTACGAGCAGTACTTC.